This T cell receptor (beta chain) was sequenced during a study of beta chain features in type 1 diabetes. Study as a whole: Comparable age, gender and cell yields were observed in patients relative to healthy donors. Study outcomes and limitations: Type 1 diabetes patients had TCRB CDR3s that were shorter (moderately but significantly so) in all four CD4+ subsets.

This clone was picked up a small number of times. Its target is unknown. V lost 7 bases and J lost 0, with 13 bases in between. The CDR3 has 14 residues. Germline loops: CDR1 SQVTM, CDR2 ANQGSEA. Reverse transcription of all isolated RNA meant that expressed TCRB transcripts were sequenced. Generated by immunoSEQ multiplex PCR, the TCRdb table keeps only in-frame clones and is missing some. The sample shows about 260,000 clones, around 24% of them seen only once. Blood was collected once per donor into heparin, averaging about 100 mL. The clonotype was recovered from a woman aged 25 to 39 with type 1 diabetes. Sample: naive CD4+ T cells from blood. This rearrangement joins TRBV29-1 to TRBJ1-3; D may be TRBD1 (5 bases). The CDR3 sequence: CSGRDGSSGNTIYF. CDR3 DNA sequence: TGCAGCGGAAGGGACGGGAGCTCTGGAAACACCATATATTTT.